This T cell receptor (beta chain) was recorded in a study of Graves' ophthalmopathy and Graves' hyperthyroidism. This CDR3 region has 13 residues. Deletions cut 7 bases from V and 6 bases from J, with 15 bases between. CDR1 and CDR2 (germline): SNHLY, FYNNEI. Amplification of the TCR beta CDR3 regions used RNA transcripts (as template). RT-PCR was first run with HTBI primers, then multiplex PCR in a second round. TCRdb independently ran MiXCR on the multiplex PCR reads; one entry per CDR3 protein. The sample has 650,000 to 900,000 distinct CDR3 sequences; roughly two fifths are singletons. The source of this sequence is an adult man with Graves' ophthalmopathy. V and J are TRBV2 and TRBJ1-2; no clear D gene. Source material: peripheral blood. Here the CDR3 DNA reads TGTGCCAGCACCGAAAGGGCCGGTCATGGCTACACCTTC. It codes for CASTERAGHGYTF.